Reported below is one TCR beta chain. Its antigen is unknown. Sample-barcoded 5' priming and a J-beta primer mix drove a second PCR of about 6 to 12 cycles. Paired-end reads containing CDR3 totaled no fewer than 2.5 million for each sample. One entry per CDR3 protein results from TCRdb running MiXCR on the 5' RACE reads. The sample records roughly 730,000 distinct CDR3 sequences, around 50% being singletons. The authors isolated at least 6 million PBMCs per sample. The data stem from a study of blood T cells in healthy people across ages. In the study overall: About one barcoded TCR beta cDNA was captured per two T cells. Notes on the study in general: There was no known CMV status for donors, so expanded clonotype changes were possibly confounded.

Germline loops: CDR1 SEHNR, CDR2 FQNEAQ (reference sequence). The ends were cut back, 2 bases at V and 12 bases at J, with 17 bases in the middle. This CDR3 has 13 residues. This clonotype was sampled from a middle-aged man in good health. The chain joins TRBV7-9 to TRBJ2-7; D may be TRBD1 (6 bases). Sequenced: blood. CDR3 amino acids: CASSLRSTGSWYF. The CDR3 DNA is TGTGCCAGCAGCTTACGCTCGACAGGATCCTGGTACTTC.